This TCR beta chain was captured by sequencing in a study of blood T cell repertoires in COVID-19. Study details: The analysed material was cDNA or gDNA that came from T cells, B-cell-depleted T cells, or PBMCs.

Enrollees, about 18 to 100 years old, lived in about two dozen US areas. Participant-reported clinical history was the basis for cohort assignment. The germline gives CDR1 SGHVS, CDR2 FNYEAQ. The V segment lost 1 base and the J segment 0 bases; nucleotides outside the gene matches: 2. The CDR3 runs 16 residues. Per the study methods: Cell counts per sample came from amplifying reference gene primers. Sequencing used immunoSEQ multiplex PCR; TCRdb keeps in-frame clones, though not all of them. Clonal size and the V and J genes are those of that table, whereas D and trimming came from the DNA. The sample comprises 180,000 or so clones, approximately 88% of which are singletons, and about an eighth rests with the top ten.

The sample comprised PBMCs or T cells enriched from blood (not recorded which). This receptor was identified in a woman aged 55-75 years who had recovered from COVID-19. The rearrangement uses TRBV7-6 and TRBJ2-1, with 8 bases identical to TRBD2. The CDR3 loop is CASSLVSGTSYNEQFF. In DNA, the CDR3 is TGTGCCAGCAGCTTAGTTAGCGGGACCTCCTACAATGAGCAGTTCTTC.